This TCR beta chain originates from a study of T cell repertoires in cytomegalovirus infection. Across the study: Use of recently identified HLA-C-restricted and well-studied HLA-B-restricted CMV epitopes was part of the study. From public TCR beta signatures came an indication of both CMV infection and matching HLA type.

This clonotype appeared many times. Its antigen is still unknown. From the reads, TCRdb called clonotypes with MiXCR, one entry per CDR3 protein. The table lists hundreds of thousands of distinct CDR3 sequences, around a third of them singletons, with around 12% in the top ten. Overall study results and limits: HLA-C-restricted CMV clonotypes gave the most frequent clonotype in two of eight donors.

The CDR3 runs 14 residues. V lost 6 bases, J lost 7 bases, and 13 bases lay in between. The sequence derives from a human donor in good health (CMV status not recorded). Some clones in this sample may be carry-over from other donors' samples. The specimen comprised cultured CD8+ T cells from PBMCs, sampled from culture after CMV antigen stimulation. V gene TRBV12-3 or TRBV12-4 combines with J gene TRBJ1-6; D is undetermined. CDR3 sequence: CASSPPSGNSPLHF. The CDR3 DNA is TGTGCCAGCAGCCCCCCCTCGGGGAATTCACCCCTCCACTTT.